The 23 T cell receptor beta chains below were found in one sample sequenced in a study of T cells after yellow fever vaccination. One entry per CDR3 protein, called by TCRdb with MiXCR from the 5' RACE reads. The sample includes 450,000 to 650,000 distinct CDR3 sequences, less than 25% seen only once; the top ten take roughly 16%. The starting material was PBMCs, obtained roughly 20 days after the first yellow fever vaccination. The origin of the receptors is a man between 18 and 29 years old who received the YFV17D yellow fever vaccine.

V and J are TRBV2 and TRBJ2-1, with TRBD2 matching 15 bases. Looked up from germline, CDR1 is SNHLY and CDR2 is FYNNEI. The trim removed 7 bases at V and 9 bases at J, leaving 7 bases unmatched. The CDR3 contains 15 residues. The CDR3 sequence is CASTVGLAGGGEQFF. The DNA for the CDR3 is TGTGCCAGCACCGTGGGACTAGCGGGGGGAGGTGAGCAGTTCTTC. The full variable domain, in which reference TRBV2 and TRBJ2-1 provide the parts outside the CDR3, is EPEVTQTPSHQVTQMGQEVILRCVPISNHLYFYWYRQILGQKVEFLVSFYNNEISEKSEIFDDQFSVERPDGSNFTLKIRSTKLEDSAMYFCASTVGLAGGGEQFFGPGTRLTVL.

This clonotype was recorded a few times. V is TRBV5-4 and J is TRBJ1-2, with no clear D. The CDR3 is made up of 14 amino acids. Germline V lookup: CDR1 SGHNT, CDR2 YYREEE (reference sequence). V lost 4 bases, J lost 4 bases, and 14 bases lay in between. The CDR3 protein is CASSPPGKSYGYTF. The DNA of the CDR3 is TGTGCCAGCAGCCCCCCCGGCAAGAGCTATGGCTACACCTTC. The full variable domain, its missing parts supplied by reference TRBV5-4 and TRBJ1-2, is ETGVTQSPTHLIKTRGQQVTLRCSSQSGHNTVSWYQQALGQGPQFIFQYYREEENGRGNFPPRFSGLQFPNYSSELNVNALELDDSALYLCASSPPGKSYGYTFGSGTRLTVV.

This clonotype has just a few counts. The chain carries TRBV4-2 and TRBJ2-1, with D possibly being TRBD2 (5 bases). V shed 4 bases and J shed 10 bases, with 23 bases lying between them. There are 16 residues in the CDR3. The V gene's germline CDR1 is LGHNA and CDR2 YNFKEQ. CDR3 sequence (DNA): TGTGCCAGCAGCCTTGGAGCGGTCCTAGGCGAACCCGAGCAGTTCTTC. This sequence encodes CASSLGAVLGEPEQFF.

This clonotype was counted between two and nine times. The rearrangement uses TRBV5-6 and TRBJ1-6; D is perhaps TRBD1 (6 bases). The CDR3 totals 16 residues. Looked up from germline, CDR1 is SGHDT and CDR2 is YYEEEE. Trimming removed 0 bases from V and 9 bases from J, with 16 bases in between. The CDR3 coding sequence is TGTGCCAGCAGCTTGGGCTACAGGGCCTGGAGTTCACCCCTCCACTTT. It is translated as CASSLGYRAWSSPLHF. The full variable domain, its missing parts supplied by reference TRBV5-6 and TRBJ1-6, is DAGVTQSPTHLIKTRGQQVTLRCSPKSGHDTVSWYQQALGQGPQFIFQYYEEEERQRGNFPDRFSGHQFPNYSSELNVNALLLGDSALYLCASSLGYRAWSSPLHFGNGTRLTVT.

This clonotype was detected many times. This rearrangement joins TRBV20-1 to TRBJ2-3, with 10 bases that match TRBD2. The germline gives CDR1 DFQATT, CDR2 SNEGSKA (reference sequence). The CDR3 consists of 14 residues. The V segment lost 6 bases and the J segment 5 bases; nucleotides outside the gene matches: 8. The CDR3 region has the DNA TGCAGTGCCCCCCGGGCTAGCGGGGGAGATACGCAGTATTTT. It is translated as CSAPRASGGDTQYF.

This chain links TRBV9 with TRBJ2-1; possible D gene TRBD2, 6 bases. The CDR3 extends over 13 amino acids. The V end was cut by 0 bases, the J end by 10 bases, with 11 bases between. Per germline, CDR1 SGDLS and CDR2 YYNGEE. The CDR3 sequence is CASSVDLTSEQFF. For the CDR3, the DNA is TGTGCCAGCAGCGTAGACCTTACTAGCGAGCAGTTCTTC.

This clonotype was picked up a small number of times. The chain uses TRBV6-1 and TRBJ1-6, with 7 bases that match TRBD1. Trimming removed 8 bases from V and 5 bases from J; junction bases left unmatched: 3. The CDR3 extends over 13 amino acids. Germline loops: CDR1 MNHNS, CDR2 SASEGT. CDR3 loop: CASLGQNNSPLHF. CDR3 coding DNA: TGTGCCAGCCTGGGACAGAATAATTCACCCCTCCACTTT.

This clonotype was seen only a few times. J is TRBJ1-2 and V is TRBV5-1; 9 positions match TRBD1. This CDR3 comprises 18 residues. V lost 0 bases to trimming and J lost 2 bases; unmatched junction nucleotides: 11. The germline V gene encodes CDR1 SGHRS and CDR2 YFSETQ. The CDR3 protein is CASSLAPATGGLNYGYTF. The CDR3 DNA follows: TGCGCCAGCAGCTTGGCCCCGGCGACAGGGGGATTAAACTATGGCTACACCTTC.

This rearrangement joins TRBV15 to TRBJ2-3, with D perhaps assigned TRBD1 or TRBD2 (6 bases each). In germline, CDR1 is LNHNV, CDR2 YYDKDF (reference sequence). This CDR3 has 15 residues. Trimming left V 1 base short and J 4 bases short, with 12 bases between. This chain's CDR3 is CATSRVGGQADTQYF. In nucleotides, the CDR3 is TGTGCCACCAGCAGAGTCGGGGGCCAGGCAGATACGCAGTATTTT. The whole variable domain, filled in from reference TRBV15 and TRBJ2-3, reads DAMVIQNPRYQVTQFGKPVTLSCSQTLNHNVMYWYQQKSSQAPKLLFHYYDKDFNNEADTPDNFQSRRPNTSFCFLDIRSPGLGDTAMYLCATSRVGGQADTQYFGPGTRLTVL.

The chain employs TRBV20-1 and TRBJ1-1; possible D gene TRBD1, 5 bases. The CDR3 loop spans 13 amino acids. V was cut by 5 bases and J by 5 bases, with 15 bases left in between. Per germline, CDR1 DFQATT and CDR2 SNEGSKA (reference sequence). In DNA, the CDR3 is TGCAGTGCTCCGCGGGCAGGGTGGACTGAAGCTTTCTTT. It specifies CSAPRAGWTEAFF.

This clonotype was observed a handful of times. The chain employs TRBV6-1 and TRBJ1-1; D remains ambiguous. The CDR3 consists of 14 residues. Germline V lookup: CDR1 MNHNS, CDR2 SASEGT. V was pared by 6 bases and J by 1 base, with 12 bases between. As DNA, the CDR3 is TGTGCCAGCAGCTTTGGAACTAGGAACACTGAAGCTTTCTTT. This sequence encodes CASSFGTRNTEAFF.

This rearrangement joins TRBV9 to TRBJ2-4; 9 nucleotides align to TRBD1. This CDR3 region has 17 residues. V shed 3 bases and J 0 bases; nucleotides not matched to a gene: 7. CDR1 is SGDLS, CDR2 YYNGEE, per germline. The CDR3 reads CASSATGTGLAKNIQYF. In DNA form, the CDR3 reads TGTGCCAGCAGCGCCACCGGGACAGGGTTAGCCAAAAACATTCAGTACTTC.

There are a few counts of this clonotype. This chain joins TRBV29-1 and TRBJ2-5; D tentatively fits TRBD1 or TRBD2 (5 bases each). This CDR3 is 13 amino acids long. With 3 bases removed from V and 5 bases from J, the gap between germline ends came to 13 bases. Germline V CDR1 and CDR2: SQVTM, ANQGSEA. The CDR3: CSVDVRERETQYF. Written as DNA, the CDR3 is TGCAGCGTTGATGTCAGGGAGAGGGAGACCCAGTACTTC.

This clonotype occurred many times. This chain connects TRBV12-3 or TRBV12-4 to TRBJ2-1; 10 nucleotides match TRBD2. V lost 6 bases and J lost 3; bases outside the gene matches: 5. The CDR3 extends over 15 amino acids. CDR3 in amino acids: CASSKAGGGYNEQFF. CDR3 bases: TGTGCCAGCAGCAAAGCGGGGGGGGGCTACAATGAGCAGTTCTTC.

The chain is built from TRBV28 and TRBJ2-3; TRBD1 aligns across 7 bases. Unmatched junction bases numbered 3, after V lost 6 bases and J lost 3 bases. The CDR3 sequence is 13 residues long. Germline V gene data show CDR1 as MDHEN and CDR2 as SYDVKM. CDR3 bases: TGTGCCAGCAGCAAGGGACAGACAGATACGCAGTATTTT. As protein: CASSKGQTDTQYF.

V and J are TRBV12-3 or TRBV12-4 and TRBJ1-2, with no clear D. CDR3 size: 14 residues. The V gene lost 7 bases and the J gene lost 1 base, with 13 bases spanning the gap. The CDR3 region is CASTPGGINYGYTF. The CDR3 DNA reads as TGTGCCAGCACCCCAGGCGGAATTAACTATGGCTACACCTTC.

V and J are TRBV20-1 and TRBJ1-6; TRBD1 agrees at 9 bases. Germline-derived CDR1 and CDR2 are DFQATT and SNEGSKA (reference sequence). The CDR3 contains 16 residues. V dropped 0 bases and J dropped 7; count of bases not matched to a gene: 7. As DNA, the CDR3 is TGCAGTGCTAGAGATCCGGGACAGGGTCAGAATTCACCCCTCCACTTT. It yields the protein CSARDPGQGQNSPLHF.

The V call is TRBV27, the J call TRBJ2-7, with 10 bases matching TRBD2. The V segment lost 6 bases and the J segment 6 bases; nucleotides outside the gene matches: 11. Germline CDR1 reads MNHEY; CDR2 reads SMNVEV (reference sequence). This CDR3 is built from 15 residues. In nucleotides, the CDR3 is TGTGCCAGCAGCCCACTAGGGACTAGCGATGGCGAGCAGTACTTC. It is translated as CASSPLGTSDGEQYF.

This chain links TRBV27 with TRBJ1-2; D is unresolved. The CDR3 runs 16 residues. The germline gives CDR1 MNHEY, CDR2 SMNVEV (reference sequence). V was shortened by 2 bases and J by 3 bases, with 16 bases between the two germline ends. As DNA, the CDR3 is TGTGCCAGCAGTTTAACAAGGGCCGCTGGCTACTATGGCTACACCTTC. This sequence encodes CASSLTRAAGYYGYTF.

V is TRBV7-6 and J is TRBJ2-1; the D is unclear. The germline V and J ends were trimmed by 3 bases and 0 bases, with 9 bases remaining between them. Germline CDR1 is SGHVS and CDR2 is FNYEAQ. The CDR3 covers 15 residues. CDR3 in DNA: TGTGCCAGCAGCTTCTACTTGAGCTCCTACAATGAGCAGTTCTTC. It encodes CASSFYLSSYNEQFF.

There are a few counts of this clonotype. V is TRBV7-2 and J is TRBJ2-1; D might be TRBD1 or TRBD2, each matching 5 bases. Germline V gives CDR1 SGHTA, CDR2 FQGNSA. The germline V and J ends were trimmed by 5 bases and 2 bases, with 13 bases remaining between them. The CDR3 totals 15 residues. This CDR3 is CASSAGTVTYNEQFF. In DNA, the CDR3 is TGTGCCAGCAGCGCCGGGACGGTGACCTACAATGAGCAGTTCTTC. Drawing the rest from reference TRBV7-2 and TRBJ2-1, the complete variable domain is GAGVSQSPSNKVTEKGKDVELRCDPISGHTALYWYRQSLGQGLEFLIYFQGNSAPDKSGLPSDRFSAERTGGSVSTLTIQRTQQEDSAVYLCASSAGTVTYNEQFFGPGTRLTVL.

This clonotype was picked up a small number of times. This chain uses TRBV6-6 with TRBJ2-7; D unresolved. CDR1 and CDR2 from the germline V gene are MNHNY and SVGAGI (reference sequence). CDR3 length: 13 residues. Trimming pared 0 bases from V and 4 bases from J, leaving 7 bases between. For the CDR3, the DNA is TGTGCCAGCAGTTACTCGGATGCGTACGAGCAGTACGTC. Residues: CASSYSDAYEQYV.

CDR3 nucleotides: TGTGCCAGCAGTCCCTCCCGGCACTACGAGCAGTACTTC. Translated: CASSPSRHYEQYF. The chain recombines TRBV6-1 with TRBJ2-7, with D uncertain. This CDR3 is built from 13 residues. The germline V and J ends were trimmed by 5 bases and 3 bases, with 11 bases remaining between them. Germline V gives CDR1 MNHNS, CDR2 SASEGT.